These T cell receptor beta chains were read from a single sample in a study of OX40 agonist ivuxolimab in advanced cancers. TCRdb's table, derived via immunoSEQ multiplex PCR, lists solely in-frame clones and lacks some. The table shows tens of thousands of clones, with over 75% occurring only once. The sample consisted of CD4+ or CD8+ T cells sorted from blood, taken in a trial of the OX40 agonist ivuxolimab. The origin of the receptors is an adult with an advanced solid tumor such as melanoma, head and neck, liver or kidney cancer. The CDR3 runs from the conserved cysteine through the conserved F or W. The D gene is left open where the match is weak. Size is stated for part of the rows, as once, few or many counts, or as a class when the clone is expanded.

. TRBD2 TRBJ2-3 TRBV29-1 TGCAGCGGTAAACAGCGGGGAAGCACAGATACGCAGTATTTT CSGKQRGSTDTQYF
. TRBD2 TRBJ2-3 TRBV5-1 TGCGCCAGGACCGAGCGGGGGGGCCAGGATACGCAGTATTTT CARTERGGQDTQYF
once . TRBJ2-1 TRBV19 TGTGCCAGTAGTACGCCAGCCAGCAGGAATGAGCAGTTCTTC CASSTPASRNEQFF
. . TRBJ1-6 TRBV6-5 TGTGCCAGCGGTGGAGGGGAGATTAATTCACCCCTCCACTTT CASGGGEINSPLHF
. . TRBJ2-7 TRBV27 TGTGCCAGCAGTTTACGGGGTCGGGTCCCCTACGAGCAGTACTTC CASSLRGRVPYEQYF
. TRBD2 TRBJ2-7 TRBV5-4 TGTGCCAGCAGCCCGGTCGGACTAGCGGTTTCCATCGGCGAGCAGTACTTC CASSPVGLAVSIGEQYF
. TRBD1 TRBJ1-6 TRBV2 TGTGCCACCTTAGGACCGGGACAGACAAATTCACCCCTCCACTTT CATLGPGQTNSPLHF
. TRBD2 TRBJ2-7 TRBV19 TGTGCCAGTAGTCCCCCCGGGACTAGCGCTCTCCGCGAGCAGTACTTC CASSPPGTSALREQYF
. . TRBJ1-1 TRBV18 TGTGCCAGCTCACAGGGAGGGGCGGGCACTGAAGCTTTCTTT CASSQGGAGTEAFF
. TRBD2 TRBJ2-5 TRBV9 TGTGCCAGCAGCGTAGTAGGACTAGTCCAAGAGACCCAGTACTTC CASSVVGLVQETQYF
few TRBD1 TRBJ1-6 TRBV5-8 TGTGCCATCAGGGACAGGGGAAGGTCACCCCTCCACTTT CAIRDRGRSPLHF
once . TRBJ2-1 TRBV5-8 TGTGCCAGCAGCCAAACGAAGGGTAGGTTTAATGAGCAGTTCTTC CASSQTKGRFNEQFF
. . TRBJ2-1 TRBV5-6 TGTGCCAGCAGCTTATGGCAACGGGGGGAGCAGTTCTTC CASSLWQRGEQFF
once . TRBJ1-1 TRBV19 TGTGCCAGTATGGAAAATTCGAACACTGAAGCTTTCTTT CASMENSNTEAFF
. TRBD2 TRBJ2-1 TRBV9 TGTGCCAGCAGCGTAGCGGGGGGGCAGGATGAGCAGTTCTTC CASSVAGGQDEQFF
. TRBD1 TRBJ1-1 TRBV6-1 TGTGCCAGCACCCTCAAACAGGGGGCCACTGAAGCTTTCTTT CASTLKQGATEAFF
. TRBD1 TRBJ2-2 TRBV11-3 TGTGCCAGCAGCTTAGGTCCCAGGACAGGGTTTGCTACCGGGGAGCTGTTTTTT CASSLGPRTGFATGELFF
. . TRBJ2-5 TRBV11-2 TGTGCCAGCAGCTCCATAATGATAGAGACCCAGTACTTC CASSSIMIETQYF
. . TRBJ2-5 TRBV11-3 TGTGCCAGCAGCTTAGAGGCGGGAGAGACCCAGTACTTC CASSLEAGETQYF
. . TRBJ1-3 TRBV7-8 TGTGCCAGCAGCCCATTGCAGGGAAACACCATATATTTT CASSPLQGNTIYF
. TRBD2 TRBJ2-1 TRBV6-1 TGTGCCAGCAGTGATTGGAGCGGGGGAATCAATGAGCAGTTCTTC CASSDWSGGINEQFF
. . TRBJ1-6 TRBV5-4 TGTGCCAGCAAACTACCGGCCCCCAATTCACCCCTCCACTTT CASKLPAPNSPLHF
. TRBD2 TRBJ2-1 TRBV7-2 TGTGCCAGCAGCCCCATAGCGGGGGCGGAGAATGAGCAGTTCTTC CASSPIAGAENEQFF
. . TRBJ2-2 TRBV6-5 TGTGCCAGCAGCAGTTCCGGGGAGCTGTTTTTT CASSSSGELFF
. TRBD1 TRBJ1-4 TRBV2 TGTGCCAGCAGTGATGTGGGACAGGGACGCGAAAAACTGTTTTTT CASSDVGQGREKLFF
. . TRBJ2-1 TRBV29-1 TGCAGCGTTGGGCACAATGAGCAGTTCTTC CSVGHNEQFF
. . TRBJ1-1 TRBV7-2 TGTGCCAGCAGCTTAGTATCCGGGGGGAACACTGAAGCTTTCTTT CASSLVSGGNTEAFF
. . TRBJ2-5 TRBV5-1 TGCGCCAGCAGCTTCCCCAAAGAGACCCAGTACTTC CASSFPKETQYF
few . TRBJ1-2 TRBV5-8 TGTGCCAGCAGCTTGAGGGAGGTTGTCTATGGCTACACCTTC CASSLREVVYGYTF
. . TRBJ1-4 TRBV6-5 TGTGCCAGCAGTTACGAAGGCAGGTCTAATGAAAAACTGTTTTTT CASSYEGRSNEKLFF
. . TRBJ1-4 TRBV4-2 TGTGCCAGCAGCCAAGTGACGGGGGCGGCCGAAAAACTGTTTTTT CASSQVTGAAEKLFF
. TRBD2 TRBJ2-7 TRBV7-9 TGTGCCAGCAGCTTCGGTAGCGGGGGAACCTACGAGCAGTACTTC CASSFGSGGTYEQYF
. . TRBJ2-5 TRBV19 TGTGCCAGTAGTATAGATTCAGTGCAGGAGACCCAGTACTTC CASSIDSVQETQYF
few . TRBJ1-1 TRBV7-2 TGTGCCAGCAGCCCACGTGGGGGCAGGGGGAACACTGAAGCTTTCTTT CASSPRGGRGNTEAFF
. . TRBJ2-7 TRBV2 TGTGCCAGCAGTGAAGCCTACGAGCAGTACTTC CASSEAYEQYF
. TRBD2 TRBJ2-5 TRBV4-1 TGCGCCAGCAGTCCTTTAGCGGGGGAGACCCAGTACTTC CASSPLAGETQYF
. . TRBJ1-2 TRBV5-4 TGTGCCAGCAGCCGAGAGAGGTCTGGCTATGGCTACACCTTC CASSRERSGYGYTF
. . TRBJ1-1 TRBV14 TGTGCCAGCAGCCCCCAACGGTCATTCATGAACACTGAAGCTTTCTTT CASSPQRSFMNTEAFF
few TRBD1 TRBJ2-5 TRBV27 TGTGCCAGCAGGGCGACAGGGGGCGCCCGTCTAGAGACCCAGTACTTC CASRATGGARLETQYF
. TRBD2 TRBJ2-3 TRBV5-8 TGTGCCAGCAGCTTGACGAGGGAGGGATCAGATACGCAGTATTTT CASSLTREGSDTQYF
. TRBD2 TRBJ2-5 TRBV7-3 TGTGCCAGCAGCCTCGGATTTCGCGGGAGTCAAGAGACCCAGTACTTC CASSLGFRGSQETQYF
. . TRBJ1-2 TRBV19 TGTGCCAGTAGTGGTAGCTATGGCTACACCTTC CASSGSYGYTF
. . TRBJ1-1 TRBV7-2 TGTGCCAGCAGCTTGAGGACAAGGGTGGCTGAAGCTTTCTTT CASSLRTRVAEAFF
few . TRBJ2-2 TRBV7-2 TGTGCCAGCAGACTCAACAGTGGTGGGGAGCTGTTTTTT CASRLNSGGELFF
. TRBD2 TRBJ2-5 TRBV29-1 TGCAGCGTCGCAGGACTAGCTGGGCAAGAGACCCAGTACTTC CSVAGLAGQETQYF
. TRBD2 TRBJ2-3 TRBV11-2 TGTGCCAGCAGCTTAGATATGCCTAGCGGGGGGGTGGGAGATACGCAGTATTTT CASSLDMPSGGVGDTQYF
. TRBD1 TRBJ1-2 TRBV14 TGTGCCAGCAGCCAAGATCGGCTGGGGACAGGCGTTAACTATGGCTACACCTTC CASSQDRLGTGVNYGYTF
. TRBD1 TRBJ1-1 TRBV27 TGTGCCAGCAGTTCCCCCTTCAGACAGGGTGAAGCTTTCTTT CASSSPFRQGEAFF
. TRBD2 TRBJ2-1 TRBV5-4 TGTGCCAGCAGCTTGGACCTAGCGGTGAGAAATGAGCAGTTCTTC CASSLDLAVRNEQFF
. . TRBJ1-1 TRBV6-4 TGTGCCAGCAGTGAACAGAAGAACACTGAAGCTTTCTTT CASSEQKNTEAFF
few TRBD1 TRBJ1-6 TRBV7-8 TGTGCCAGCAGCTTAGGACAGGGCCGAGATTCACCCCTCCACTTT CASSLGQGRDSPLHF
. . TRBJ1-3 TRBV6-5 TGTGCCAGCAGTTACAGGGGGTTTGGAAACACCATATATTTT CASSYRGFGNTIYF
. . TRBJ2-7 TRBV28 TGTGCCAGCAGTTTTGGGCAGGGGATGGTCCACGAGCAGTACTTC CASSFGQGMVHEQYF